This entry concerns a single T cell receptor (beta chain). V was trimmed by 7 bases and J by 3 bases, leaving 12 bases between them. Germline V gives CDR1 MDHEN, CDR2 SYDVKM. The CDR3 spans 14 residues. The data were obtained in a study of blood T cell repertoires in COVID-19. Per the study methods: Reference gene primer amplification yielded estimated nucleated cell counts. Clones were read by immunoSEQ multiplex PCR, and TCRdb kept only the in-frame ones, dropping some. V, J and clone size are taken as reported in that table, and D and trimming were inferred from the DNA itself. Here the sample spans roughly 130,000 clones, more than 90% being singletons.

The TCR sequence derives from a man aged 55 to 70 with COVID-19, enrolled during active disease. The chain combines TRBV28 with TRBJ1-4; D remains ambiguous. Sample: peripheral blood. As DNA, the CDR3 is TGTGCCAGCAAAGTTGGAGGGCCTAATGAAAAACTGTTTTTT. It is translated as CASKVGGPNEKLFF.